The following is a TCR beta chain sequence with its context. Its matching antigen is unknown. The source of the sample is a study of cytomegalovirus exposure and HLA in healthy donors. General observations from the study: Roughly uniform sequencing depth across donors was assumed, possibly incorrectly.

The PCR was carried out with 60 Vbeta primers and 13 Jbeta primers. Repertoires were generated with immunoSEQ multiplex PCR, while TCRdb's copy carries only in-frame clones and drops some. The sample lists about 150,000 clones; about three fifths were seen once. The sample consisted of PBMCs. The sequence was obtained from a woman between 25 and 40 years old in good health and CMV-seropositive.

CDR3 bases: TGTGCCAGCAGCTTGGACGGGGTCGGCTACACCTTC. It codes for CASSLDGVGYTF. V usage is TRBV5-4 and J usage is TRBJ1-2; D call uncertain. Per germline, CDR1 SGHNT and CDR2 YYREEE (reference sequence). CDR3 length: 12 amino acids. V was cut by 0 bases and J by 8 bases, with 8 bases left in between.